A selection of T cell receptor beta chains follows, all from one sample in a study of tumor T cells in aggressive B-cell lymphoma. Generated by immunoSEQ multiplex PCR, the TCRdb table keeps only in-frame clones and is missing some. Here the sample spans under 3,500 clones, about 88% being singletons. The sequencing sample was made of tumor tissue. These receptors were taken from an adult with diffuse large B cell lymphoma. CDR3s include the opening cysteine and the closing phenylalanine or tryptophan. A D gene is named only where the DNA matches it firmly. Expanded clones get a size class; other rows say once, few or many, or leave the size out.

d_gene	v_gene	len	j_gene	abundance	CDR3nt	CDR3aa
-	TRBV9	13	TRBJ1-2	few	TGTGCCAGCAGCCCGGACAGACCTCTGAGCTACACCTTC	CASSPDRPLSYTF
-	TRBV5-1	15	TRBJ1-2	-	TGCGCCAGCAGCTTGGACGCCAACTTTAACTATGGCTACACCTTC	CASSLDANFNYGYTF
-	TRBV7-8	16	TRBJ2-1	once	TGTGCCAGCAGCCTCCTTTTGACAGGACGTAACAATGAGCAGTTCTTC	CASSLLLTGRNNEQFF
-	TRBV6-5	13	TRBJ1-5	-	TGTGCCAGCAGTCCAGGAGGGGATCAGCCCCAGCATTTT	CASSPGGDQPQHF
TRBD2	TRBV27	15	TRBJ2-7	-	TGTGCCAGCAGTTATCTAGCGGGAGGACCCTACGAGCAGTACTTC	CASSYLAGGPYEQYF
-	TRBV5-1	15	TRBJ2-1	-	TGCGCCAGCAGCTTGGGTGGGAGTCTCTACAATGAGCAGTTCTTC	CASSLGGSLYNEQFF
-	TRBV5-1	14	TRBJ2-7	-	TGCGCCAGCAGCTTGTGGGCAGGTCCCTACGAGCAGTACTTC	CASSLWAGPYEQYF
-	TRBV2	13	TRBJ2-5	-	TGTGCCAGCAGTATTCCGGGGATGGAGACCCAGTACTTC	CASSIPGMETQYF
-	TRBV5-1	12	TRBJ1-2	few	TGCGCCAGCAGCTTGGATTACAATGGCTACACCTTC	CASSLDYNGYTF
-	TRBV19	14	TRBJ2-6	-	TGTGCCAGTCAACAGTTATCTGGGGCCAACGTCCTGACTTTC	CASQQLSGANVLTF
TRBD2	TRBV6-1	15	TRBJ2-1	-	TGTGCCAGCAGTCCCTTAGCGGGAGGGTTGGATGAGCAGTTCTTC	CASSPLAGGLDEQFF
TRBD2	TRBV6-6	15	TRBJ2-2	once	TGTGCCAGCAGCACGTGGCGGGGGTATATCGGGGAGCTGTTTTTT	CASSTWRGYIGELFF
TRBD1	TRBV19	14	TRBJ2-7	-	TGTGCCAGTAGTATCGTTGGGACAGACTACGAGCAGTACTTC	CASSIVGTDYEQYF
TRBD1	TRBV10-1	15	TRBJ2-6	-	TGCGCCAGCAGTGAAGGGGGCGCTGGGGCCAACGTCCTGACTTTC	CASSEGGAGANVLTF
-	TRBV5-1	12	TRBJ1-1	once	TGCGCCAGCAGCTCCCGGGGATCAGAAGCTTTCTTT	CASSSRGSEAFF
TRBD1	TRBV7-2	15	TRBJ1-4	few	TGTGCCAGCAGTCGCACTCAGGGGGCTGATGAAAAACTGTTTTTT	CASSRTQGADEKLFF
TRBD1	TRBV5-1	15	TRBJ2-7	-	TGCGCCAGCAGCTTGGTGGACAGGGGGCCCTACGAGCAGTACTTC	CASSLVDRGPYEQYF
-	TRBV29-1	12	TRBJ1-1	-	TGCAGCGGCCAATGGGGCAACACTGAAGCTTTCTTT	CSGQWGNTEAFF
TRBD1	TRBV9	16	TRBJ2-5	-	TGTGCCAGCAGCGCTCGACAGGGGGCGCGGGTAGAGACCCAGTACTTC	CASSARQGARVETQYF
TRBD2	TRBV7-9	15	TRBJ2-5	-	TGTGCCAGCAGTCCCGGGACTAAGGGCCAAGAGACCCAGTACTTC	CASSPGTKGQETQYF
-	TRBV7-8	13	TRBJ2-1	-	TGTGCCAGCAGTCCTGACATCTACAATGAGCAGTTCTTC	CASSPDIYNEQFF
-	TRBV6-5	13	TRBJ1-2	-	TGTGCCAGCTTTTCGCCAGCTAACTATGGCTACACCTTC	CASFSPANYGYTF
-	TRBV6-1	14	TRBJ1-1	-	TGTGCCAGCAGTGACCCTCTTCTAAGTTTTGCAGCTTTCTTT	CASSDPLLSFAAFF
-	TRBV5-1	13	TRBJ2-2	once	TGCGCCAGCCGACAGGCGAACACCGGGGAGCTGTTTTTT	CASRQANTGELFF
TRBD1	TRBV5-1	14	TRBJ1-1	-	TGCGCCAGCCTTACGAATGCAGGGGGGACTGAAGCTTTCTTT	CASLTNAGGTEAFF
-	TRBV5-1	15	TRBJ2-1	-	TGCGCCAGCAGCCTCGCGGCTAGCGCGAACAATGAGCAGTTCTTC	CASSLAASANNEQFF
TRBD2	TRBV6-1	13	TRBJ2-5	-	TGTGCCAGCAGCCCCCCGGGGGGGGAGACCCAGTACTTC	CASSPPGGETQYF
-	TRBV30	12	TRBJ1-2	-	TGTGCCTGGATGAGAGCTGACTATGGCTACACCTTC	CAWMRADYGYTF
-	TRBV19	15	TRBJ1-1	-	TGTGCCAGTAGTACGCGCCGAGGGATGGGAACTGAAGCTTTCTTT	CASSTRRGMGTEAFF
TRBD1	TRBV7-9	14	TRBJ1-5	-	TGTGCCAGCAGCGTGGGACAGGGAGTTCAGCCCCAGCATTTT	CASSVGQGVQPQHF
-	TRBV28	16	TRBJ2-6	-	TGTGCCAGCAGTTTAGGCACCCGAACTGGGGCCAACGTCCTGACTTTC	CASSLGTRTGANVLTF
-	TRBV9	15	TRBJ2-1	once	TGTGCCAGCAGCGTAGGGGACTTCTCCTACAATGAGCAGTTCTTC	CASSVGDFSYNEQFF
-	TRBV5-6	14	TRBJ2-4	-	TGTGCCAGCAGCCTGCAGGTAGCCAAAAACATTCAGTACTTC	CASSLQVAKNIQYF
TRBD2	TRBV9	16	TRBJ2-2	-	TGTGCCAGCAGCGGTGGACTAGCGGGGGTTCCCGGGGAGCTGTTTTTT	CASSGGLAGVPGELFF
-	TRBV28	14	TRBJ1-2	-	TGTGCCAGCAGTTTAAGGGGGACGGACTATGGCTACACCTTC	CASSLRGTDYGYTF
TRBD2	TRBV9	15	TRBJ2-3	once	TGTGCCAGCAGCGTACTAGCGGGATATGCAGATACGCAGTATTTT	CASSVLAGYADTQYF
-	TRBV29-1	14	TRBJ2-1	-	TGCAGCGTTACAGGGCCCCTTGGGAACAATGAGCAGTTCTTC	CSVTGPLGNNEQFF
-	TRBV19	14	TRBJ1-5	-	TGTGCCAGTAGTGAACTTAATAGCAATCAGCCCCAGCATTTT	CASSELNSNQPQHF
-	TRBV5-6	16	TRBJ1-2	-	TGTGCCAGCAACCATGTCGCATACGGTATTCTTCGTGGCTACACCTTC	CASNHVAYGILRGYTF
TRBD1	TRBV7-2	15	TRBJ1-1	-	TGTGCCAGCACCCTTAGGACAGGGATGAACACTGAAGCTTTCTTT	CASTLRTGMNTEAFF
-	TRBV7-2	14	TRBJ2-7	-	TGTGCCAGCAGCTTATATGGGGACAACTACGAGCAGTACTTC	CASSLYGDNYEQYF
-	TRBV5-1	17	TRBJ1-3	-	TGCGCCAGCAGCCGGAGTCTGGGTGAGAGCTCTGGAAACACCATATATTTT	CASSRSLGESSGNTIYF
-	TRBV7-2	12	TRBJ2-5	-	TGTGCCAGCAGCTTAGATCTGGAGACCCAGTACTTC	CASSLDLETQYF
-	TRBV25-1	13	TRBJ2-4	few	TGTGCCAGAGGGAGTTTAGCCAAAAACATTCAGTACTTC	CARGSLAKNIQYF
-	TRBV6-1	15	TRBJ2-1	-	TGTGCCAGCAGTGAAGGACGGGGATCCGGCAATGAGCAGTTCTTC	CASSEGRGSGNEQFF
TRBD1	TRBV5-1	16	TRBJ1-5	-	TGCGCCAGCAGTATGACTCAGGGGGCCCCTCCTCAGCCTCAGCATTTT	CASSMTQGAPPQPQHF
TRBD2	TRBV6-1	15	TRBJ2-7	-	TGTGCCAGCAGTGAATGGTTCGCGGGAGGCGGCGAGCAGTACTTC	CASSEWFAGGGEQYF
TRBD1	TRBV7-8	17	TRBJ1-2	-	TGTGCCAGCAGCCCCTTCGTTACAGGGGGCGCAGGCTATGGCTACACCTTC	CASSPFVTGGAGYGYTF
TRBD1	TRBV7-9	13	TRBJ1-4	once	TGTGCCAGCAGCCCGTGGGCAGGGGGAAAACTGTTTTTT	CASSPWAGGKLFF
-	TRBV6-1	15	TRBJ2-1	-	TGTGCCAGCACTTTAGGACTGTGGTTGGTTGGTGAGCAGTTCTTC	CASTLGLWLVGEQFF
-	TRBV29-1	11	TRBJ1-1	-	TGCAGCGTTGAATCTGGGCGCGAAGCTTTCTTT	CSVESGREAFF
-	TRBV6-1	14	TRBJ2-3	-	TGTGCCAGCAAATACAGGGTCCCCACAGATACGCAGTATTTT	CASKYRVPTDTQYF
TRBD1	TRBV6-6	14	TRBJ1-3	-	TGTGCCAGCAGCGACCGGGACAGTGGAAACACCATATATTTT	CASSDRDSGNTIYF
-	TRBV29-1	11	TRBJ1-4	-	TGCAGCGTTGAGGGCTACGGAGGGGTGTTTTTT	CSVEGYGGVFF
TRBD1	TRBV7-2	18	TRBJ1-4	-	TGTGCCAGCAGCTTAGGGGCTGGGACAGGGGGGATTAATGAAAAACTGTTTTTT	CASSLGAGTGGINEKLFF
-	TRBV29-1	13	TRBJ1-2	-	TGCAGCGTCCCCAACGCAGGTGCCTATGGCTACACCTTC	CSVPNAGAYGYTF
-	TRBV28	14	TRBJ1-1	-	TGTGCCAGCAACTTACCGGTCGGTAACACTGAAGCTTTCTTT	CASNLPVGNTEAFF